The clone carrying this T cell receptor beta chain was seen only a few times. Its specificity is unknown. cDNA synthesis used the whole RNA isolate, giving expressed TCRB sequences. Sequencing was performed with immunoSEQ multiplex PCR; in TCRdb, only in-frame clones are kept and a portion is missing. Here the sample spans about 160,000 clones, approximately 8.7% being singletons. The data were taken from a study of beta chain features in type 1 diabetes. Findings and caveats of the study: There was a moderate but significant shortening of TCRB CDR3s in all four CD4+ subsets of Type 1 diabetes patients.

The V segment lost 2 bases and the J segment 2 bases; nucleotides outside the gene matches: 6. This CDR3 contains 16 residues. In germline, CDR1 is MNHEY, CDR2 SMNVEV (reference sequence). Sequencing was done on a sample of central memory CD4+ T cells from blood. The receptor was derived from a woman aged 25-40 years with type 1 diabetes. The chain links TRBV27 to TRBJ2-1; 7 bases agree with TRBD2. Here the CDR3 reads CASSLGAGAPYNEQFF. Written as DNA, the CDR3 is TGTGCCAGCAGTTTAGGGGCGGGAGCTCCCTACAATGAGCAGTTCTTC.